This TCR beta chain was captured by sequencing in a study of blood T cell repertoires in COVID-19. For the study at large: From the United States, Italy and Spain came samples of acute and convalescent COVID-19. PBMCs, B-cell-depleted T cells, or T cells were the source of the cDNA or gDNA that made up the material.

The CDR3 runs 13 residues. Germline CDR1 reads ENHRY; CDR2 reads SYGVKD. V lost 7 bases to trimming and J lost 1 base, with 10 bases between them. Original handling: Reference gene primers were amplified, and this amplification served to estimate nucleated cell counts. Here immunoSEQ multiplex PCR was the method, and the copy in TCRdb shows in-frame clones only, minus some. V and J calls and clone size are given by that table; D and trimming were obtained from the DNA. This table holds some 120,000 clones, around 80% found once. The sequenced sample was peripheral blood. The sequence was collected from a man aged 65 to 85 with acute or convalescent COVID-19. The gene calls are TRBV10-3 and TRBJ2-5; tentative D call: TRBD2 (6 bases). The CDR3 bases are TGTGCCATCAATGCGGGGAGCCAAGAGACCCAGTACTTC. Encoded protein: CAINAGSQETQYF.